A single sample is the source of the 23 T cell receptor beta chains below, sequenced in a study of response to subunit inactivated influenza vaccine. TCRdb analysed the RT-PCR reads with MiXCR anew, one entry per CDR3 protein. The sample lists around 480,000 distinct CDR3 sequences; 11% were seen once. The sequencing here drew on PBMCs from blood, taken more than 35 days after vaccination. The receptors stem from a man aged 50-60 years who received an inactivated influenza vaccine.

This clonotype was detected only a few times. The chain uses TRBV7-2 and TRBJ2-1; possibly TRBD1 for D (6 bases). The CDR3 extends over 14 amino acids. Germline V CDR1 and CDR2: SGHTA, FQGNSA. The ends were cut back, 2 bases at V and 5 bases at J, with 10 bases in the middle. The CDR3 DNA follows: TGTGCCAGCAGCTTATGGCAGGGGAACAATGAGCAGTTCTTC. It codes for CASSLWQGNNEQFF.

This chain uses TRBV6-2 or TRBV6-3 with TRBJ2-7; 11 bases map to TRBD1. Per germline, CDR1 MNHEY and CDR2 SVGEGT. V gave up 7 bases and J gave up 5 bases; unmatched junction bases: 4. This CDR3 is 13 amino acids long. The CDR3 region has the DNA TGTGCCAGCACCCGGACAGGGGGCCACGAGCAGTACTTC. This translates into CASTRTGGHEQYF.

J is TRBJ2-7 and V is TRBV27, with TRBD2 identical over 7 bases. V shed 4 bases and J 2 bases; nucleotides not matched to a gene: 8. The length of the CDR3 is 15 residues. Germline V lookup: CDR1 MNHEY, CDR2 SMNVEV (reference sequence). Here the CDR3 DNA reads TGTGCCAGCAGTTCCCCGACTAGCTCCCCCTACGAGCAGTACTTC. Encoded protein: CASSSPTSSPYEQYF.

The chain recombines TRBV5-1 with TRBJ2-3, with 8 bases lining up with TRBD2. Germline CDR1 SGHRS, CDR2 YFSETQ. This CDR3 has 17 residues. V was pared by 3 bases and J by 2 bases, with 11 bases of the junction left unmatched. The CDR3 reads CASSSAGGNRLTDTQYF. CDR3 DNA: TGCGCCAGCAGCTCCGCGGGGGGAAATAGGCTCACAGATACGCAGTATTTT.

In its sample, this clonotype was seen a few times. V is TRBV4-1 and J is TRBJ2-2, with TRBD1 as a possible D gene (6 bases). Between the trimmed V and J ends, which lost 2 bases and 5 bases, there was a span of 12 bases. Germline loops: CDR1 MGHRA, CDR2 YSYEKL. This CDR3 has 15 residues. The CDR3 nucleotides are TGCGCCAGCAGCCAATTTGAAGGGGGTACCGGGGAGCTGTTTTTT. Its translation is CASSQFEGGTGELFF.

There are a few counts of this clonotype. The chain has TRBV7-9 and TRBJ2-7; D is tentatively TRBD1 or TRBD2 (7 bases each). Germline CDR1 reads SEHNR; CDR2 reads FQNEAQ (reference sequence). V lost 1 base and J 1 base, leaving 11 bases between the germline ends. The CDR3 runs to 15 residues. Written as DNA, the CDR3 is TGTGCCAGCAGCTTAGAGCGGGACAGTTCCTACGAGCAGTACTTC. Encoded protein: CASSLERDSSYEQYF.

The V gene is TRBV7-9, the J gene TRBJ2-1; possibly TRBD2 for D (5 bases). Deletions cut 8 bases from V and 7 bases from J, with 12 bases between. CDR1 is SEHNR and CDR2 is FQNEAQ in the germline V gene (reference sequence). There are 12 residues in the CDR3. The CDR3 bases are TGTGCCAGCGAACTAGGAATGAATGAGCAGTTCTTC. This gives the protein CASELGMNEQFF.

This clonotype was counted only a few times. The chain is built from TRBV7-2 and TRBJ1-6; TRBD1 is a possible D gene (6 bases). The CDR3 extends over 13 amino acids. Germline-derived CDR1 and CDR2 are SGHTA and FQGNSA. V was cut by 7 bases and J by 10 bases, with 14 bases left in between. CDR3 in amino acids: CASTPGQRSPLHF. The CDR3 DNA reads as TGTGCCAGCACCCCGGGACAACGATCACCCCTCCACTTT.

The chain uses TRBV20-1 and TRBJ1-6; D not resolved. The CDR3 is 13 residues long. Germline-derived CDR1 and CDR2 are DFQATT and SNEGSKA (reference sequence). V was clipped by 3 bases and J by 7 bases, with 10 bases between them. CDR3 nucleotide sequence: TGCAGTGCTAGCCATGCAGTGAATTCACCCCTCCACTTT. It translates to CSASHAVNSPLHF.

The chain combines TRBV7-8 with TRBJ2-3; 8 bases align to TRBD2. The CDR3 loop spans 14 amino acids. Germline CDR1 SGHVS, CDR2 FQNEAQ. V shed 5 bases, J shed 4 bases, and the junction held 5 bases outside the gene matches. The CDR3 bases are TGTGCCAGCAGCGCAAGCGGGAGAGCAGATACGCAGTATTTT. Amino acids: CASSASGRADTQYF.

CDR3 DNA sequence: TGTGCCAGTAGTGCAGCGACAGGCTACCTAGTTGAGCAGTACTTC. Residues: CASSAATGYLVEQYF. This sequence joins TRBV19 and TRBJ2-7; TRBD1 is a possible D gene (6 bases). The V end was cut by 5 bases, the J end by 7 bases, with 21 bases between. CDR1 LNHDA and CDR2 SQIVND come from the germline V gene (reference sequence). The CDR3 spans 15 residues. The full variable domain, completed using reference TRBV19 and TRBJ2-7, is DGGITQSPKYLFRKEGQNVTLSCEQNLNHDAMYWYRQDPGQGLRLIYYSQIVNDFQKGDIAEGYSVSREKKESFPLTVTSAQKNPTAFYLCASSAATGYLVEQYFGPGTRLTVT.

The chain employs TRBV7-9 and TRBJ2-3; D is unresolved. CDR1 is SEHNR and CDR2 is FQNEAQ in the germline V gene (reference sequence). V lost 3 bases and J 2 bases, leaving 12 bases between the germline ends. This CDR3 is built from 15 residues. For the CDR3, the DNA is TGTGCCAGCAGCTTTCGAGGCAAATACACAGATACGCAGTATTTT. Translation gives CASSFRGKYTDTQYF.

This clonotype was detected ten times or more. J is TRBJ2-7 and V is TRBV12-3 or TRBV12-4; 7 nucleotides match TRBD1. The CDR3 covers 15 residues. J gave up 0 bases and V 5 bases, and 7 bases lay outside the gene matches. The CDR3 loop is CASSQTGKTSYEQYF. The CDR3 DNA sequence: TGTGCCAGCAGTCAGACAGGGAAAACCTCCTACGAGCAGTACTTC.

This clonotype was found many times. The chain employs TRBV12-3 or TRBV12-4 and TRBJ1-5, with a possible D match to TRBD1 (6 bases). V lost 7 bases to trimming and J lost 3 bases, with 13 bases between them. The CDR3 is made up of 14 amino acids. CDR3: CASKIRGHNQPQHF. The CDR3 nucleotides read TGTGCCAGCAAAATCAGGGGACACAATCAGCCCCAGCATTTT.

The chain is built from TRBV20-1 and TRBJ1-6; 8 bases are a match to TRBD1. CDR3 size: 14 residues. Germline trimming cut 2 bases from V and 10 bases from J; bases unmatched to any gene: 7. The germline V gene encodes CDR1 DFQATT and CDR2 SNEGSKA (reference sequence). The CDR3 bases are TGCAGTGCTAGATCAGGGACAGGACAATCACCCCTCCACTTT. Encoded protein: CSARSGTGQSPLHF.

The J gene is TRBJ2-7, the V gene TRBV15; D is tentatively TRBD1 or TRBD2 (6 bases each). Germline lookup yields CDR1 LNHNV and CDR2 YYDKDF (reference sequence). The V end lost 1 base, the J end lost 2 bases, and 9 bases lay between the germline ends. This CDR3 is built from 14 residues. The CDR3 DNA sequence: TGTGCCACCAGCAGAGGGGGGGCCACCTACGAGCAGTACTTC. Translated, it gives CATSRGGATYEQYF.

This clonotype has only a few counts. The rearrangement joins TRBV10-3 to TRBJ2-1; D unclear. V was shortened by 6 bases and J by 9 bases, with 24 bases between the two germline ends. Germline CDR1 and CDR2: ENHRY and SYGVKD. CDR3 length: 16 residues. For the CDR3, the DNA is TGTGCCATCAGGAACCCGGCCGCACTTCCCCCCGTTGAGCAGTTCTTC. It specifies CAIRNPAALPPVEQFF.

This chain links TRBV11-3 with TRBJ2-3; 10 bases map to TRBD1. V was clipped by 5 bases and J by 4 bases; unmatched bases: 9. Germline-derived CDR1 and CDR2 are SGHNT and YENEEA. The CDR3 runs 16 residues. This CDR3 is CASSTGQGEEADTQYF. CDR3 sequence (DNA): TGTGCCAGCAGCACTGGACAGGGGGAAGAAGCAGATACGCAGTATTTT.

The chain combines TRBV20-1 with TRBJ2-5; a possible D gene is TRBD2 (6 bases). Germline CDR1 reads DFQATT; CDR2 reads SNEGSKA (reference sequence). The CDR3 has 15 amino acids. The V end was cut by 6 bases, the J end by 1 base, with 18 bases between. CDR3 DNA: TGCAGTGCGCCCACGCCGGGACTCCCCCAAGAGACCCAGTACTTC. Its protein product is CSAPTPGLPQETQYF.

This clonotype has a count of ten or more. The gene calls are TRBV5-1 and TRBJ2-3, with 13 positions matching TRBD2. Germline V gene data show CDR1 as SGHRS and CDR2 as YFSETQ. This CDR3 region has 17 residues. The junction had 6 bases not matched to a gene; V was cut back by 3 bases and J by 2 bases. CDR3 residues: CASSWTSGGAHTDTQYF. The DNA for the CDR3 is TGCGCCAGCAGCTGGACTAGCGGGGGTGCCCACACAGATACGCAGTATTTT.

The chain recombines TRBV4-3 with TRBJ2-7, with 9 bases matching TRBD1. The CDR3 covers 15 residues. Germline V gene lookup returns CDR1 LGHNA and CDR2 YSLEER. J lost 7 bases, V lost 4 bases, and 11 bases had no gene match. CDR3 in DNA: TGCGCCAGCAGCCCCCACCCCGGACAGGGGCTGGAGCAGTACTTC. It translates to CASSPHPGQGLEQYF.

Comments on this clonotype: Given a much more abundant clone one base away, this may be a read error. The chain employs TRBV30 and TRBJ2-7, with a possible D match to TRBD2 (6 bases). The CDR3 sequence is 13 residues long. Germline V gene data show CDR1 as GTSNPN and CDR2 as SVGIG (reference sequence). The CDR3 is CAWSKGTPREQHF. CDR3 coding DNA: TGTGCCTGGAGCAAAGGGACTCCCCGCGAGCAGCACTTC.

This chain connects TRBV12-3 or TRBV12-4 to TRBJ2-7; D uncertain. Trimming took 1 base from V and 3 from J, leaving 10 bases between them. The CDR3 is made up of 14 amino acids. The DNA for the CDR3 is TGTGCCAGCAGTTTAGGGACCCCTAACTACGAGCAGTACTTC. As protein: CASSLGTPNYEQYF.